These T cell receptor beta chains were read from a single sample in a study of cytomegalovirus exposure and HLA in healthy donors. Sequencing was performed with immunoSEQ multiplex PCR; in TCRdb, only in-frame clones are kept and a portion is missing. The data hold 100,000 to 150,000 clones, with over 75% observed a single time. The sequencing input was PBMCs. The source of these receptors is a middle-aged man in good health and CMV-seronegative. The CDR3 runs from the conserved cysteine through the conserved F or W. Fields, in order: J gene, V gene, CDR3 length, D gene, clone size, CDR3 DNA, CDR3 protein. The D gene is left open where the match is weak. Size is stated for part of the rows, as once, few or many counts, or as a class when the clone is expanded.

TRBJ2-1	TRBV2	14	-	few	TGTGCCAGCGTTTCGGGGGACGCCTACAATGAGCAGTTCTTC	CASVSGDAYNEQFF
TRBJ1-3	TRBV7-9	14	-	-	TGTGCCAGCAGCTCACACACCTCTGGAAACACCATATATTTT	CASSSHTSGNTIYF
TRBJ1-1	TRBV19	14	-	-	TGTGCCAGTAGCTCGACAGACTTAAACACTGAAGCTTTCTTT	CASSSTDLNTEAFF
TRBJ2-2	TRBV5-1	13	-	-	TGCGCCAGCGGCACAGGGAACACCGGGGAGCTGTTTTTT	CASGTGNTGELFF
TRBJ1-3	TRBV7-8	16	-	-	TGTGCCAGCAGCCGCCTCTCTGCCGGTCCTGGAAACACCATATATTTT	CASSRLSAGPGNTIYF
TRBJ2-7	TRBV7-2	16	TRBD2	-	TGTGCCAGCAGCCCCCGACTAGCGGGAGGGCGGGTCGAGCAGTACTTC	CASSPRLAGGRVEQYF
TRBJ2-1	TRBV7-2	14	-	-	TGTGCCAGCAGCTTAGGACGGGGGTACAATGAGCAGTTCTTC	CASSLGRGYNEQFF
TRBJ2-1	TRBV27	18	-	-	TGTGCCAGCAGTTTACGTAGCCTGGGTCGAGTCTCCTACAATGAGCAGTTCTTC	CASSLRSLGRVSYNEQFF
TRBJ2-7	TRBV1	13	-	-	TGCACAGGGGTCTGCTACTCTCTTATCGAGCAGTACTTC	CTGVCYSLIEQYF
TRBJ2-7	TRBV10-2	15	TRBD1	-	TGCGCCAGCAGGGGCACCGGACAGGGGAAGGACGAGCAGTACTTC	CASRGTGQGKDEQYF
TRBJ2-1	TRBV5-1	17	TRBD2	-	TGCGCCAGCAGCTCAACTAGCGGGGGAGCCTCCTACAATGAGCAGTTCTTC	CASSSTSGGASYNEQFF
TRBJ1-6	TRBV27	14	-	-	TGTGCCAGCAGTCCCGTGCGGGATAATTCACCCCTCCACTTT	CASSPVRDNSPLHF
TRBJ2-1	TRBV29-1	14	TRBD2	-	TGCAGCGTTGAAGAACTTCTTAGCGGGGTTGAGCAGTTCTTC	CSVEELLSGVEQFF
TRBJ1-1	TRBV30	14	-	-	TGTGCCTGGAATACAGACAGATTGAACACTGAAGCTTTCTTT	CAWNTDRLNTEAFF
TRBJ1-5	TRBV4-3	15	-	once	TGCGCCAGCAGCCAAGATGGGGGGGCCAATCAGCCCCAGCATTTT	CASSQDGGANQPQHF
TRBJ2-7	TRBV27	14	TRBD1	-	TGTGCCAGCAGTCCCAACAGGGGCCCCTACGAGCAGTACTTC	CASSPNRGPYEQYF
TRBJ1-5	TRBV7-8	15	-	-	TGTGCCAGCAGCTTAGATTTCGGGGGCAATCAGCCCCAGCATTTT	CASSLDFGGNQPQHF
TRBJ1-2	TRBV2	14	TRBD1	-	TGTGCCAGCAGGGCGGGACAGGGACTTATTGGCTACACCTTC	CASRAGQGLIGYTF
TRBJ2-7	TRBV5-4	16	TRBD2	-	TGTGCCAGCAGCTCGGGAGGGACGGTTGGTAGTGGCGAGCAGTACTTC	CASSSGGTVGSGEQYF
TRBJ1-6	TRBV14	12	-	-	TGTGCCAGCAGCTTCAGTAATTCACCCCTCCACTTT	CASSFSNSPLHF
TRBJ2-7	TRBV6-6	14	TRBD1	few	TGTGCCAAGACGTGTAGGACAGGGATCGTCGAGCAGTACTTC	CAKTCRTGIVEQYF
TRBJ2-2	TRBV4-1	18	-	-	TGCGCCAGCAGCGCAAGACGGGACACCAGTCCGCTCTCCGGGGAGCTGTTTTTT	CASSARRDTSPLSGELFF
TRBJ1-1	TRBV5-1	13	-	-	TGCGCCAGCAGCGATACAGCGAACACTGAAGCTTTCTTT	CASSDTANTEAFF
TRBJ1-2	TRBV18	13	-	-	TGTGCCAGCTCACCACCCGCGGGAAATGGCTACACCTTC	CASSPPAGNGYTF
TRBJ2-6	TRBV7-2	17	TRBD2	-	TGTGCCAGCAGCTTAGGAGCTAGCGGGGTTGGGGCCAACGTCCTGACTTTC	CASSLGASGVGANVLTF
TRBJ2-1	TRBV6-4	16	TRBD2	few	TGTGCCAGCAGTGACTCGATAGCGGGGGATTCCAATGAGCAGTTCTTC	CASSDSIAGDSNEQFF
TRBJ2-1	TRBV15	16	TRBD2	-	TGTGCCACCAGCACCGGGACTAGCGGGTCCTACAATGAGCAGTTCTTC	CATSTGTSGSYNEQFF
TRBJ1-3	TRBV25-1	16	-	once	TGTGCCAGCAGTACCAATACAGGTACCGCTGGAAACACCATATATTTT	CASSTNTGTAGNTIYF
TRBJ2-1	TRBV18	13	-	-	TGTGCCAGCTCCCGCGGGGCTTACAATGAGCAGTTCTTC	CASSRGAYNEQFF
TRBJ1-2	TRBV30	11	-	once	TGTGCCTGGAGTCCTCACTATGGCTACACCTTC	CAWSPHYGYTF
TRBJ1-6	TRBV6-4	14	-	few	TGTGCCAGCAGTGACTACAGGCGGCTGGGTCCCCTCCACTTT	CASSDYRRLGPLHF
TRBJ1-3	TRBV29-1	13	-	-	TGCAGCGTTGTACAGAACTCTGGAAACACCATATATTTT	CSVVQNSGNTIYF
TRBJ1-1	TRBV28	17	TRBD1	-	TGTGCCAGCAGTTTATCCGACAGGGGGTTCGGGAACACTGAAGCTTTCTTT	CASSLSDRGFGNTEAFF
TRBJ2-1	TRBV7-6	16	-	-	TGTGCCAGCAGCCAAAAAAGCGGGTGGACCTACAATGAGCAGTTCTTC	CASSQKSGWTYNEQFF
TRBJ1-2	TRBV15	15	TRBD1	-	TGTGCCACCAGCAGAGAGCGACAGGGTACCTATGGCTACACCTTC	CATSRERQGTYGYTF
TRBJ1-5	TRBV11-2	17	-	-	TGTGCCAGCAGCTTGACAGGTTTAGGTTTTGATACGCAGCCCCAGCATTTT	CASSLTGLGFDTQPQHF
TRBJ2-1	TRBV7-2	16	-	-	TGTGCCAGCAGCTTAGATTTCAGCGCCGCCTACAATGAGCAGTTCTTC	CASSLDFSAAYNEQFF
TRBJ2-2	TRBV29-1	13	-	few	TGCAGCGTTGCCAGGGCCTTAAGCGGGGAGCTGTTTTTT	CSVARALSGELFF
TRBJ1-3	TRBV5-6	14	-	-	TGTGCCAGCAGCTTTGGAGGATCCGGAAACACCATATATTTT	CASSFGGSGNTIYF
TRBJ2-7	TRBV5-4	15	TRBD1	-	TGTGCCAGCAGTGACAGACAGGGATCAAACTACGAGCAGTACTTC	CASSDRQGSNYEQYF
TRBJ2-1	TRBV28	12	-	-	TGTGCCAGCAGTTTGGAGAACAATGAGCAGTTCTTC	CASSLENNEQFF
TRBJ1-1	TRBV27	14	-	once	TGTGCCAGCAGTTTACGGACAGCGAACACTGAAGCTTTCTTT	CASSLRTANTEAFF
TRBJ2-7	TRBV7-2	15	TRBD1	-	TGTGCCAGCAGCTTTAAGGGGGACAGGGAGTACGAGCAGTACTTC	CASSFKGDREYEQYF
TRBJ1-1	TRBV7-9	13	-	-	TGTGCCAGCAGCCTAGGGGCGAACACTGAAGCTTTCTTT	CASSLGANTEAFF
TRBJ2-4	TRBV7-2	14	-	-	TGTGCCAGCAGCGAGGTAGCGGCCAAAAACAGTCAGTACTTC	CASSEVAAKNSQYF
TRBJ2-7	TRBV30	12	-	-	TGTGCCTGGGGGAAGGGGGGGCACGAGCAGTACTTC	CAWGKGGHEQYF
TRBJ2-2	TRBV7-8	17	TRBD2	-	TGTGCCAGCAGCTTAGCGCTAGCGGGGGGGCCTAACGGGGAGCTGTTTTTT	CASSLALAGGPNGELFF
TRBJ1-1	TRBV5-6	14	-	-	TGTGCCAGCAGCCCACAGGTTATGAACACTGAAGCTTTCTTT	CASSPQVMNTEAFF
TRBJ1-2	TRBV5-1	16	-	-	TGCGCCAGCAGCTTGGCCCGACAGGCCCCGGGCTATGGCTACACCTTC	CASSLARQAPGYGYTF
TRBJ2-2	TRBV7-3	15	-	-	TGTGCCAGCAGCTTAATGGGGCAGAACACCGGGGAGCTGTTTTTT	CASSLMGQNTGELFF
TRBJ1-3	TRBV12-2	17	-	-	TGTGCAAGTCGCTTAGGGGGGGGAGGACGATATGGAAACACCATATATTTT	CASRLGGGGRYGNTIYF
TRBJ2-1	TRBV5-1	15	-	-	TGCGCCAGCAGCTTGGCCAAGAGCTCCTACAATGAGCAGTTCTTC	CASSLAKSSYNEQFF